Each of the 21 T cell receptor beta chains below was sequenced from the same sample in a study of blood T cells in healthy people across ages. It was with a sample-barcoded 5' primer and a J-beta primer mix that a second PCR of about 6 to 11 cycles was run. Using its own MiXCR run on the 5' RACE reads, TCRdb lists one record per CDR3 protein. The sample carries 800,000 to 950,000 distinct CDR3 sequences, about 28% recorded once. These data also featured in a second study, about T cells of mothers and their children.

Sequenced sample: blood. The origin of the receptors is a woman in her forties in good health.

Comments on this clonotype: The junction departs from germline at one end; a sequencing error may be responsible. The chain links TRBV15 to TRBJ1-5, with a weak D call TRBD1 (6 bases). The CDR3 runs to 16 residues. Germline V gene sequence: CDR1 LNHNV, CDR2 YYDKDF (reference sequence). CDR3 nucleotides: TGTGCCGCCAGCACGGGGGTTGGGGGCGGCAATCAGCCCCAGCATTTT. This encodes CAASTGVGGGNQPQHF.

This clonotype was seen repeatedly, ten times or more. The rearrangement joins TRBV6-6 to TRBJ1-2; D perhaps matches TRBD1 (5 bases). V gave up 7 bases and J gave up 4 bases, with 13 bases separating them. CDR3 length: 13 amino acids. Germline CDR1 reads MNHNY; CDR2 reads SVGAGI (reference sequence). This CDR3 is CASTQQAFYGYTF. CDR3 DNA sequence: TGTGCCAGCACCCAACAGGCCTTCTATGGCTACACCTTC.

This rearrangement joins TRBV20-1 to TRBJ2-7; 8 bases match TRBD2. Trimming took 3 bases from V and 3 from J; bases not matched to a gene: 4. CDR1 is DFQATT and CDR2 is SNEGSKA in the germline V gene (reference sequence). The CDR3 runs to 13 residues. DNA of the CDR3: TGCAGTGCTAGTCCCGGGACTAGCTACGAGCAGTACTTC. Encoded protein: CSASPGTSYEQYF.

As regards this clonotype: A read error may explain this, as a much larger clone is one base away. The chain joins TRBV7-2 to TRBJ2-5; TRBD2 agrees at 9 bases. CDR1 SGHTA and CDR2 FQGNSA come from the germline V gene. V dropped 0 bases and J dropped 11; count of bases not matched to a gene: 13. The CDR3 runs to 16 residues. The CDR3 DNA is TGTGCCAGCAGCTTAGCTAGCGGGGGCCTAAACAATGAGCAGTACTTC. Its protein is CASSLASGGLNNEQYF.

This clonotype has at least ten counts. This rearrangement joins TRBV7-6 to TRBJ2-7; D might be TRBD1 (6 bases). The CDR3 runs 17 residues. The germline V and J ends were trimmed by 0 bases and 7 bases, with 22 bases remaining between them. CDR1 SGHVS and CDR2 FNYEAQ come from the germline V gene. The CDR3 protein is CASSLAPQTGSSGEQYF. The CDR3 coding sequence is TGTGCCAGCAGCTTAGCCCCTCAGACAGGATCTTCGGGGGAGCAGTACTTC.

This chain links TRBV4-3 with TRBJ2-3; 8 nucleotides align to TRBD2. V lost 2 bases, J lost 7 bases, and 8 bases stayed unmatched. The CDR3 has 15 amino acids. Germline assignment: CDR1 LGHNA and CDR2 YSLEER. Here the CDR3 reads CASSQRAGDFNTQYF. The CDR3 bases are TGCGCCAGCAGCCAAAGAGCGGGGGATTTTAATACGCAGTATTTT.

This chain links TRBV6-6 with TRBJ2-1; 8 nucleotides line up with TRBD1. V gave up 1 base and J gave up 9 bases; unmatched junction bases: 5. The CDR3 is made up of 14 amino acids. Germline V CDR1 and CDR2: MNHNY, SVGAGI (reference sequence). CDR3 sequence reads: CASSYYQQGVEQFF. CDR3 nucleotide sequence: TGTGCCAGCAGTTACTATCAACAGGGGGTTGAGCAGTTCTTC.

The chain is built from TRBV30 and TRBJ1-2, with a weak D call TRBD1 (6 bases). Germline CDR1 is GTSNPN and CDR2 is SVGIG (reference sequence). Trimming cost V 4 bases and J 1 base, with 10 bases left between them. CDR3 length: 13 amino acids. The CDR3 coding sequence is TGTGCCTGGAACGTCAGGGGTAACTATGGCTACACCTTC. Its translation: CAWNVRGNYGYTF. The full variable domain, with the rest looked up from reference TRBV30 and TRBJ1-2, is SQTIHQWPATLVQPVGSPLSLECTVEGTSNPNLYWYRQAAGRGLQLLFYSVGIGQISSEVPQNLSASRPQDRQFILSSKKLLLSDSGFYLCAWNVRGNYGYTFGSGTRLTVV.

This rearrangement joins TRBV30 to TRBJ2-7; D unresolved. The CDR3 loop spans 11 amino acids. Germline V gives CDR1 GTSNPN, CDR2 SVGIG (reference sequence). V lost 1 base and J lost 2, with 3 bases in between. CDR3 protein: CAWSATYEQYF. The CDR3 nucleotides read TGTGCCTGGAGTGCGACCTACGAGCAGTACTTC.

This clonotype was counted at least ten times. This rearrangement joins TRBV7-9 to TRBJ1-1; tentative D call: TRBD1 (5 bases). Trimming took 4 bases from V and 1 from J, leaving 10 bases between them. The CDR3 runs 14 residues. From germline, CDR1 is SEHNR and CDR2 FQNEAQ (reference sequence). The CDR3 coding sequence is TGTGCCAGCAGCTCGGGACCGAAGAACACTGAAGCTTTCTTT. Encoded protein: CASSSGPKNTEAFF.

Many counts were recorded for this clonotype. The J gene is TRBJ2-5, the V gene TRBV12-3 or TRBV12-4; TRBD1 agrees at 7 bases. CDR3 length: 13 amino acids. Trimming took 5 bases from V and 9 from J; bases not matched to a gene: 9. The CDR3 region is CASSLLNRGAQYF. The CDR3 DNA reads as TGTGCCAGCAGTCTCCTTAACAGGGGAGCCCAGTACTTC.

J is TRBJ2-1 and V is TRBV6-1; TRBD2 matches at 13 bases. The ends lost 5 bases at V and 2 bases at J; junction bases unmatched: 9. The CDR3 extends over 18 amino acids. Germline values: CDR1 MNHNS, CDR2 SASEGT. In DNA, the CDR3 is TGTGCCAGCAGTATTGGGACTAGCGGGGTTTTTACCTACAATGAGCAGTTCTTC. Residues: CASSIGTSGVFTYNEQFF.

The chain uses TRBV5-1 and TRBJ2-5; D gene uncertain. Germline V gene data show CDR1 as SGHRS and CDR2 as YFSETQ. Trimming pared 0 bases from V and 5 bases from J, leaving 17 bases between. This CDR3 has 16 amino acids. The CDR3 is CASSLVGTSRVETQYF. The CDR3 region has the DNA TGCGCCAGCAGCTTGGTGGGCACTTCCCGGGTGGAGACCCAGTACTTC.

This clonotype has only a few counts. This rearrangement joins TRBV2 to TRBJ2-7; 10 bases match TRBD2. V lost 9 bases and J lost 0; bases outside the gene matches: 8. Germline V gene sequence: CDR1 SNHLY, CDR2 FYNNEI. The CDR3 runs to 15 residues. The DNA of the CDR3 is TGTGCCAGTACCCTAGCGGGGGCGACCTCCTACGAGCAGTACTTC. Its protein is CASTLAGATSYEQYF.

This clonotype was recorded a few times. Sequence at one end of the junction differs from germline and may be a read error. CDR3 sequence: CASSLQGTCQETQYF. The CDR3 DNA is TGTGCTAGCAGCTTACAGGGGACGTGCCAAGAGACCCAGTACTTC. The J gene is TRBJ2-5, the V gene TRBV7-7; 7 positions match TRBD1. Germline V CDR1 and CDR2: SSHAT, FNYEAQ (reference sequence). The CDR3 extends over 15 amino acids.

This clonotype was seen ten or more times. CDR3 sequence: CASSYPGLETQYF. In nucleotides, the CDR3 is TGTGCCAGCAGTTACCCAGGGTTAGAGACCCAGTACTTC. This rearrangement joins TRBV6-5 to TRBJ2-5, with a tentative D call TRBD1 (5 bases). The V end lost 2 bases, the J end lost 4 bases, and 8 bases lay between the germline ends. The CDR3 runs to 13 residues. Germline-derived CDR1 and CDR2 are MNHEY and SVGAGI.

A remark on this clonotype: One base away lies a much larger clone, so this may be a sequencing read error. The gene calls are TRBV6-2 or TRBV6-3 and TRBJ2-7; TRBD1 agrees at 7 bases. J lost 0 bases, V lost 2 bases, and 7 bases had no gene match. The V gene's germline CDR1 is MNHEY and CDR2 SVGEGT. This CDR3 is built from 16 residues. CDR3 region: CASSYGWTGNSYEQYF. In DNA, the CDR3 is TGTGCCAGCAGTTACGGGTGGACAGGCAACTCCTACGAGCAGTACTTC.

This clonotype has at least ten counts. The chain combines TRBV7-3 with TRBJ2-5; D is perhaps TRBD2 (6 bases). There are 14 residues in the CDR3. Trimming cost V 1 base and J 5 bases, with 11 bases left between them. Germline loops: CDR1 SGHTA, CDR2 FQGTGA. The DNA for the CDR3 is TGTGCCAGCAGCTTAATGGCGGGGCACGAGACCCAGTACTTC. The encoded protein is CASSLMAGHETQYF.

The chain's CDR3 is CASSAGQSSGNTIYF. CDR3 bases: TGTGCCAGCAGTGCTGGACAGAGCTCTGGAAACACCATATATTTT. The genes are TRBV12-3 or TRBV12-4 and TRBJ1-3; D might be TRBD1 (6 bases). V was pared by 5 bases and J by 0 bases, with 11 bases between. This CDR3 region has 15 residues.

CDR3 bases: TGTGCCAGTAGTTGGGACAGTGGCTACGAGCAGTACTTC. It codes for CASSWDSGYEQYF. The rearrangement uses TRBV19 and TRBJ2-7, with TRBD1 matching 7 bases. This CDR3 is built from 13 residues. Germline CDR1 reads LNHDA; CDR2 reads SQIVND (reference sequence). J gave up 3 bases and V 5 bases, and 4 bases lay outside the gene matches.

This clonotype turned up a few times. This chain uses TRBV7-8 with TRBJ1-2; perhaps TRBD1 as D (6 bases). This CDR3 has 16 amino acids. V was shortened by 2 bases and J by 6 bases, with 19 bases between the two germline ends. The germline CDR1 and CDR2 sequences are SGHVS and FQNEAQ. The CDR3 is CASSLNPGAGENGYTF. The CDR3 nucleotides are TGTGCCAGCAGCTTAAACCCGGGGGCAGGGGAGAATGGCTACACCTTC.